A single sample gave rise to the 10 T cell receptor beta chains below, sequenced in a study of blood T cells in healthy people across ages. Then a second PCR, running about 6 to 11 cycles, was carried out with a sample-barcoded 5' primer and a J-beta primer mix. TCRdb recomputed calls from the 5' RACE reads with MiXCR, one row per CDR3 protein. The sample records 750,000 to 950,000 distinct CDR3 sequences, roughly 26% being singletons. This sample also belongs to another study, concerning T cells of mothers and their children.

Input material: blood. The source of these receptors is a boy younger than 18 in good health.

The chain couples TRBV5-6 to TRBJ2-1; the match to TRBD2 covers 7 bases. Per germline, CDR1 SGHDT and CDR2 YYEEEE. Losses at the gene ends were 2 bases for V and 6 bases for J; bases not matched to a gene: 11. The CDR3 length is 16 residues. The CDR3 nucleotides are TGTGCCAGCAGCTTCGGTCTCCTTAGCGGGTTCAATGAGCAGTTCTTC. This codes for CASSFGLLSGFNEQFF.

V gene TRBV5-1 combines with J gene TRBJ2-3; maybe TRBD2 (7 bases). Germline-derived CDR1 and CDR2 are SGHRS and YFSETQ. V was clipped by 1 base and J by 2 bases, with 14 bases between them. The CDR3 consists of 16 residues. The CDR3 loop is CASSLPAGGPTDTQYF. CDR3 DNA sequence: TGCGCCAGCAGCTTGCCCGCCGGGGGGCCCACAGATACGCAGTATTTT.

This chain uses TRBV2 with TRBJ1-1; TRBD1 might be the D (6 bases). Trimming removed 2 bases from V and 5 bases from J, with 12 bases in between. The length of the CDR3 is 14 residues. Germline CDR1 SNHLY, CDR2 FYNNEI. The DNA for the CDR3 is TGTGCCAGCAGTGAATCGGACAGAAGGACTGAAGCTTTCTTT. Amino acid sequence: CASSESDRRTEAFF.

This clonotype has more than one count but fewer than ten. This sequence joins TRBV20-1 and TRBJ2-3, with 8 nucleotides matching TRBD2. After removal of 1 base from V and 6 bases from J, the junction contained 6 bases not matched to a gene. The germline gives CDR1 DFQATT, CDR2 SNEGSKA (reference sequence). The CDR3 runs 14 residues. In nucleotides, the CDR3 is TGCAGTGCTAGAGCCCCTAGCGGGTGGGATACGCAGTATTTT. Translating gives CSARAPSGWDTQYF.

This clonotype turned up a few times. The chain has TRBV28 and TRBJ1-2, with D possibly matching TRBD1 (5 bases). Trimming took 7 bases from V and 7 from J, leaving 13 bases between them. The length of the CDR3 is 12 residues. Germline V CDR1 and CDR2: MDHEN, SYDVKM. DNA of the CDR3: TGTGCCAGCACCGCACCAGGGATTGGCTACACCTTC. It specifies CASTAPGIGYTF.

The chain employs TRBV12-3 or TRBV12-4 and TRBJ2-5; D unclear. V dropped 6 bases and J dropped 1 base, with 12 bases sitting between them. The CDR3 sequence is 14 residues long. The CDR3 nucleotides are TGTGCCAGCAGAGCAACCGGACCCCAAGAGACCCAGTACTTC. This translates into CASRATGPQETQYF.

This clonotype appeared a few times. The chain links TRBV6-1 to TRBJ2-1; D may be TRBD2 (5 bases). Judging by the DNA end, TRBJ2-7 fits better; the J call may be wrong. Germline-derived CDR1 and CDR2 are MNHNS and SASEGT. The CDR3 covers 13 residues. This CDR3 is CASEGGWPYEQYF. In DNA form, the CDR3 reads TGTGCCAGCGAGGGCGGATGGCCATACGAGCAGTACTTC.

V is TRBV6-5 and J is TRBJ1-3; TRBD1 matches at 9 bases. CDR1 and CDR2 from the germline V gene are MNHEY and SVGAGI. The CDR3 is 14 residues long. V dropped 6 bases and J dropped 6; count of bases not matched to a gene: 6. CDR3 residues: CASSLDRGLNTIYF. The DNA of the CDR3 is TGTGCCAGCAGCCTGGACAGGGGTTTAAACACCATATATTTT.

The rearrangement uses TRBV20-1 and TRBJ2-5, with D perhaps matching TRBD2 (6 bases). TRBJ2-1 matches the DNA end more closely, so the J call is doubtful. The CDR3 length is 15 residues. The germline V gene has CDR1 DFQATT and CDR2 SNEGSKA (reference sequence). CDR3 nucleotides: TGCAGTGCTAGAGATGAGGGCGGGGTATCGAATGAGCAGTTCTTC. It codes for CSARDEGGVSNEQFF.

J is TRBJ2-7 and V is TRBV12-3 or TRBV12-4; D is possibly TRBD2 (6 bases). The CDR3 is 15 amino acids. The V gene lost 8 bases and the J gene lost 2 bases, with 19 bases spanning the gap. The CDR3 loop reads CASSSFAGRPYEQYF. CDR3 DNA sequence: TGTGCCAGCTCCTCATTTGCAGGGAGGCCCTACGAGCAGTACTTC.